Shown below are 5 T cell receptor beta chains from a single sample sequenced in a study of T cells in localized non-small cell lung cancer (dated by TCRdb to about 2020). The receptor library was made with the immunoSEQ multiplex PCR assay. TCRdb retrieved this table from immuneACCESS and kept in-frame rearrangements only. Not all clones are present; in checked studies, unresolved V genes account for under half, and no reason is known for the remainder. The sample table records about 82,000 clones; roughly 80% of these occur just once. Around 21% of the sample is taken by the ten largest. Sequencing used PBMCs, obtained before any cancer treatment. The receptor source for this set is a man aged 40 to 69 with stage II squamous cell lung carcinoma.

The chain is built from TRBV2 and TRBJ1-4; tentative D call: TRBD1 (6 bases). Germline V gene sequence: CDR1 SNHLY, CDR2 FYNNEI. Trimming pared 6 bases from V and 8 bases from J, leaving 16 bases between. This CDR3 region has 14 residues. The CDR3 region has the DNA TGTGCCAGCAGCAGGTTAGGGGGTCGAGAAAAACTGTTTTTT. It yields the protein CASSRLGGREKLFF.

The chain employs TRBV7-2 and TRBJ2-2, with 7 bases identical to TRBD1. Trimming at V came to 8 bases and at J to 0 bases, leaving 9 bases not matched to a gene. The CDR3 covers 16 residues. From germline, CDR1 is SGHTA and CDR2 FQGNSA. CDR3 residues: CASRRQGPSNTGELFF. The CDR3 DNA reads as TGTGCCAGCCGAAGACAGGGCCCTTCGAACACCGGGGAGCTGTTTTTT.

This chain uses TRBV19 with TRBJ1-3; D is ambiguous. This CDR3 spans 11 amino acids. The germline V gene encodes CDR1 LNHDA and CDR2 SQIVND (reference sequence). V was clipped by 3 bases and J by 7 bases, with 4 bases between them. In DNA, the CDR3 is TGTGCCAGTAGTATTGGGAACACCATATATTTT. Amino acids: CASSIGNTIYF.

The sample holds many counts of this clone. V and J are TRBV4-1 and TRBJ2-3; D remains ambiguous. Looked up from germline, CDR1 is MGHRA and CDR2 is YSYEKL. Between the trimmed V and J ends, which lost 5 bases and 2 bases, there was a span of 11 bases. The CDR3 is 14 residues long. The CDR3, as DNA: TGCGCCAGCAGCTCCGACGGAGTCACAGATACGCAGTATTTT. It codes for CASSSDGVTDTQYF.

The chain is built from TRBV2 and TRBJ2-5; 8 bases are shared with TRBD2. Germline V gene lookup returns CDR1 SNHLY and CDR2 FYNNEI. The CDR3 has 14 residues. Trimming removed 7 bases from V and 4 bases from J; junction bases left unmatched: 8. CDR3 region: CASNQRGFRETQYF. CDR3 nucleotides: TGTGCCAGCAATCAGCGGGGGTTTCGAGAGACCCAGTACTTC.